This T cell receptor beta chain emerged from a study of CD8 T cells in ankylosing spondylitis. Study-level results: The study identified a TCR beta motif of several highly homologous variants that appeared characteristic of ankylosing spondylitis blood. Clones linked to disease, bearing a CD8+ phenotype, were relatively rare in peripheral blood. Reported data indicate significant enrichment of disease-linked clones within matched ankylosing spondylitis synovial fluid. Before this, some motif variants had been reported in reactive arthritis synovial fluid and blood.

Quantitative 5'-RACE was performed with molecular barcodes, and it yielded the TCR beta libraries. TCRdb re-analysed the 5' RACE reads in MiXCR, keeping a single row per CDR3 protein. Found here are some 200,000 distinct CDR3 sequences, 7.3% of them singletons; the top ten hold approximately 15%. This CDR3 spans 16 amino acids. V lost 4 bases and J 0 bases, leaving 13 bases between the germline ends. Germline assignment: CDR1 SNHLY and CDR2 FYNNEI. This clonotype was recorded many times. The antigen remains undetermined. This receptor was identified in a male donor with ankylosing spondylitis. Sequenced sample: blood, either unsorted or a sorted T cell fraction (not recorded which). The J gene is TRBJ2-4, the V gene TRBV2; possibly TRBD2 for D (6 bases). Here the CDR3 DNA reads TGTGCCAGCAGTGGGGGTAGCGGATTAGCCAAAAACATTCAGTACTTC. Translating it yields CASSGGSGLAKNIQYF. Combining the CDR3 with reference TRBV2 and TRBJ2-4 gives the whole variable domain EPEVTQTPSHQVTQMGQEVILRCVPISNHLYFYWYRQILGQKVEFLVSFYNNEISEKSEIFDDQFSVERPDGSNFTLKIRSTKLEDSAMYFCASSGGSGLAKNIQYFGAGTRLSVL.